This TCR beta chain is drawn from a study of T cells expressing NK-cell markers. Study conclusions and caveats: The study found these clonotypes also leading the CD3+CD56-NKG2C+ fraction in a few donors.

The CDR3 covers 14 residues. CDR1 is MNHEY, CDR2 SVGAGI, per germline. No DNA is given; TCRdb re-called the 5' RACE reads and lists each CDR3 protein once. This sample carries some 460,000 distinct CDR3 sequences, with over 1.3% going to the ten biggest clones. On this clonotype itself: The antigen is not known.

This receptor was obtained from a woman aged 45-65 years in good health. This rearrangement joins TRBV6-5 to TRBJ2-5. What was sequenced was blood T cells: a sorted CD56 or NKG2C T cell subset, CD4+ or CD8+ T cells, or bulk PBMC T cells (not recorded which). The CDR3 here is CASSYSGSQETQYF.